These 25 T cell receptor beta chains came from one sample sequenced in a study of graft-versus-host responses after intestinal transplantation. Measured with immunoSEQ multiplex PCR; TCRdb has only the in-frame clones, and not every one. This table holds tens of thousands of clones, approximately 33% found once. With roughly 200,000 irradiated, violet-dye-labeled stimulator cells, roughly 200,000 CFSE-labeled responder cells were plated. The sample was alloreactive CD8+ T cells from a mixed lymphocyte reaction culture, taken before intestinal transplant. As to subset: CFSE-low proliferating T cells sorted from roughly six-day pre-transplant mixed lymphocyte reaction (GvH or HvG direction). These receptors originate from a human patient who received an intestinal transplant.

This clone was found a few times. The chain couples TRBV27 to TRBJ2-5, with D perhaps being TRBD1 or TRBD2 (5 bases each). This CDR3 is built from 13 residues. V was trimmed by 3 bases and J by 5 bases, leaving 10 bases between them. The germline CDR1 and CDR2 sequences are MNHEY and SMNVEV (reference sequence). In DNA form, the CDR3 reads TGTGCCAGCAGTTTTGGTGGGACGGAGACCCAGTACTTC. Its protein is CASSFGGTETQYF.

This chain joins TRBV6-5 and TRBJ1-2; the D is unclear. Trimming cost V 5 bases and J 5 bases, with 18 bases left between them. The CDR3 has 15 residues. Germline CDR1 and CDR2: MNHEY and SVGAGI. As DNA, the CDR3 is TGTGCCAGCAGTCCAGACAACGCCTTCCGGTATGGCTACACCTTC. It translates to CASSPDNAFRYGYTF.

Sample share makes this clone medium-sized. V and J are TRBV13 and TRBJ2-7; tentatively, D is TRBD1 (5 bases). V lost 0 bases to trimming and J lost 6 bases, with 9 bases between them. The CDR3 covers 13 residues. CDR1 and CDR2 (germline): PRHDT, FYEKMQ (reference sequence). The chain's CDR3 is CASSLGLGAEQYF. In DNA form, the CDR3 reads TGTGCCAGCAGCTTAGGCCTTGGGGCCGAGCAGTACTTC.

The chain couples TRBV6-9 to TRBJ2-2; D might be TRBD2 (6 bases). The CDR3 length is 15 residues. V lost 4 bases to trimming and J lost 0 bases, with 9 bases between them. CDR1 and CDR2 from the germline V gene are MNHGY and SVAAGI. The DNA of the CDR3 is TGTGCCAGCAGTTTATGGACTACGAACACCGGGGAGCTGTTTTTT. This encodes CASSLWTTNTGELFF.

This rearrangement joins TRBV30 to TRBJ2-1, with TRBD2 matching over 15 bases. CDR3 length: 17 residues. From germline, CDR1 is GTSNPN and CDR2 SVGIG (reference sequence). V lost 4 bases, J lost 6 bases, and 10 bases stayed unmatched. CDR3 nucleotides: TGTGCCTGGAACCCGCCGGGACTAGCGGGAGGTTTCAATGAGCAGTTCTTC. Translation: CAWNPPGLAGGFNEQFF.

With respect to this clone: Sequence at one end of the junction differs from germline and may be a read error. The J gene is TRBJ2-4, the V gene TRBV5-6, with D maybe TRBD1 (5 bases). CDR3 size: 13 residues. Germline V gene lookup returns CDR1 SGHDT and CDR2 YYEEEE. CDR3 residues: CASSLDLSGRDDF. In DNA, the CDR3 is TGTGCCAGCAGCTTAGATCTATCAGGCAGGGATGACTTC.

This chain's CDR3 is CAWKWDSNTEAFF. The DNA of the CDR3 is TGTGCCTGGAAATGGGACAGTAACACTGAAGCTTTCTTT. This chain uses TRBV30 with TRBJ1-1; 7 bases align to TRBD1. Germline lookup yields CDR1 GTSNPN and CDR2 SVGIG (reference sequence). CDR3 length equals 13 residues. Trimming cost V 4 bases and J 2 bases; bases outside gene matches: 4.

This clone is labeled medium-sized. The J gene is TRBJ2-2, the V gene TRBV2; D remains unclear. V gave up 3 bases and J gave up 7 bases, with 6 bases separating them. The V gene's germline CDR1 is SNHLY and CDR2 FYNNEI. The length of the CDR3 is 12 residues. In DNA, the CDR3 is TGTGCCAGCAGTGACGGCTACGGGGAGCTGTTTTTT. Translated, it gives CASSDGYGELFF. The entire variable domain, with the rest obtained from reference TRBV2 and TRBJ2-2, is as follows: EPEVTQTPSHQVTQMGQEVILRCVPISNHLYFYWYRQILGQKVEFLVSFYNNEISEKSEIFDDQFSVERPDGSNFTLKIRSTKLEDSAMYFCASSDGYGELFFGEGSRLTVL.

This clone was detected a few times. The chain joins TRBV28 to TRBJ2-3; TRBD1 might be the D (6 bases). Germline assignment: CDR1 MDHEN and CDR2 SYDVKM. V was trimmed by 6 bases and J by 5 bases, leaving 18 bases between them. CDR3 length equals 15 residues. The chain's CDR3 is CASRQGAGWGDTQYF. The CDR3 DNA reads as TGTGCCAGCAGACAGGGCGCCGGGTGGGGAGATACGCAGTATTTT.

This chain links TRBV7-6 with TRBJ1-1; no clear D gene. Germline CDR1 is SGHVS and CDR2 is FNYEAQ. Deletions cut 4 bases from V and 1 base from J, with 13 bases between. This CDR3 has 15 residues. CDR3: CASSSILRENTEAFF. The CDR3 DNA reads TGTGCCAGCAGCTCAATCCTTCGGGAGAACACTGAAGCTTTCTTT.

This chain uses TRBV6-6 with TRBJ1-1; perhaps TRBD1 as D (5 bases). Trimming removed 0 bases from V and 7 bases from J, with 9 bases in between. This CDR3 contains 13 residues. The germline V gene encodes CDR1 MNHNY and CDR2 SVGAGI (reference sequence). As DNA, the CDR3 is TGTGCCAGCAGTTACTCCACGGACAATGAAGCTTTCTTT. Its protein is CASSYSTDNEAFF.

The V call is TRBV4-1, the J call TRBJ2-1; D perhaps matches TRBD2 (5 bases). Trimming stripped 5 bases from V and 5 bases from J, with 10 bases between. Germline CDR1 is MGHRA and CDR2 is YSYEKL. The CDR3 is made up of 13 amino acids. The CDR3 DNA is TGCGCCAGCAGCGAAGGAGGCCACAATGAGCAGTTCTTC. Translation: CASSEGGHNEQFF.

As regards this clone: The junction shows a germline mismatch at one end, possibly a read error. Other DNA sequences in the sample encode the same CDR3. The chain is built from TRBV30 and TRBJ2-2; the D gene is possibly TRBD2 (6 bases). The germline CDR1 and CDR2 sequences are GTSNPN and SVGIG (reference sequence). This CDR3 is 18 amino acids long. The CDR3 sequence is CASDVPIAESANTGELFF. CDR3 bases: TGTGCCTCGGACGTCCCAATAGCGGAGTCCGCGAACACTGGGGAGCTGTTTTTT.

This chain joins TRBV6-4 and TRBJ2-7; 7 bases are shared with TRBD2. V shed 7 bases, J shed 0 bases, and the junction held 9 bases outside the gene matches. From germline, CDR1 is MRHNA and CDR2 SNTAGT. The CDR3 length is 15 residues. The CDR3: CASTCGGGYSYEQYF. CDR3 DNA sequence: TGTGCCAGCACCTGTGGGGGGGGTTACTCCTACGAGCAGTACTTC.

CDR3 coding DNA: TGTGCCAGCAGCGGATGGATAAGGGCCAACTATGGCTACACCTTC. It specifies CASSGWIRANYGYTF. V usage is TRBV5-6 and J usage is TRBJ1-2; D gene unclear. The CDR3 spans 15 residues. CDR1 and CDR2 (germline): SGHDT, YYEEEE. With 4 bases removed from V and 2 bases from J, the gap between germline ends came to 15 bases.

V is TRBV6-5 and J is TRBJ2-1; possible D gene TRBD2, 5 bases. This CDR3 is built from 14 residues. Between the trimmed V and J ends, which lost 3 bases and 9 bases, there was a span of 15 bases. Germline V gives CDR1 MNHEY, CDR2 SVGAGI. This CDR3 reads CASSYTRLGAEQFF. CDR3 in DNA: TGTGCCAGCAGTTATACGAGGTTGGGAGCTGAGCAGTTCTTC.

The CDR3 reads CASSLTGKNIQYF. As DNA, the CDR3 is TGTGCCAGCTCCCTAACAGGGAAAAACATTCAGTACTTC. The gene calls are TRBV18 and TRBJ2-4, with a possible D match to TRBD1 (6 bases). CDR3 length: 13 amino acids. Germline values: CDR1 KGHSH, CDR2 LQKENI. V was trimmed by 6 bases and J by 4 bases, leaving 10 bases between them.

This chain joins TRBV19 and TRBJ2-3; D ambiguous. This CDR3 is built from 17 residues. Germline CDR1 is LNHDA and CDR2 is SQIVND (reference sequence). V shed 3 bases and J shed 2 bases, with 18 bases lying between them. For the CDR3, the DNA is TGTGCCAGTAGTATGTGGCTGAACGCATGGAACACAGATACGCAGTATTTT. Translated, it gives CASSMWLNAWNTDTQYF.

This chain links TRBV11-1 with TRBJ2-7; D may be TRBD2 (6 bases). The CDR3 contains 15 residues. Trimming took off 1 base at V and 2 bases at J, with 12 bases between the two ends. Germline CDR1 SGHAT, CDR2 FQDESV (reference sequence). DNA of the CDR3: TGTGCCAGCAGCTTAGATTGGGGGGATACCTACGAGCAGTACTTC. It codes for CASSLDWGDTYEQYF.

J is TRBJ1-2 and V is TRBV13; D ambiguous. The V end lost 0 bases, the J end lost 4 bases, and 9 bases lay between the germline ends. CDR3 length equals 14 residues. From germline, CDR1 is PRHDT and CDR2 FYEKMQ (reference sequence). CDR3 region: CASSLGPGGYGYTF. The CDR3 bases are TGTGCCAGCAGCTTAGGCCCGGGAGGCTATGGCTACACCTTC.

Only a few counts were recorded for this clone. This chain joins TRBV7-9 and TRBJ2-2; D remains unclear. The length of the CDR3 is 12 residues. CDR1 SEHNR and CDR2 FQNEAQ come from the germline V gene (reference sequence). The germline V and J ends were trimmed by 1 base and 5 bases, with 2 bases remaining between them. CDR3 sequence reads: CASSLGTGELFF. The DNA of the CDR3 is TGTGCCAGCAGCTTAGGAACCGGGGAGCTGTTTTTT.

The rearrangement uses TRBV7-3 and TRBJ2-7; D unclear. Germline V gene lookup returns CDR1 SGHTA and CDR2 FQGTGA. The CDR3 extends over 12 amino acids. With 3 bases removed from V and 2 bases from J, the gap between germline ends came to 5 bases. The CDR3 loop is CASSLATYEQYF. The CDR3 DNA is TGTGCCAGCAGCTTGGCGACCTACGAGCAGTACTTC.

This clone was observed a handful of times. CDR3 residues: CASSKGGANQPQHF. The CDR3 coding sequence is TGTGCCAGCAGCAAAGGGGGTGCGAATCAGCCCCAGCATTTT. The J gene is TRBJ1-5, the V gene TRBV9; D perhaps matches TRBD1 (6 bases). CDR1 SGDLS and CDR2 YYNGEE come from the germline V gene. The length of the CDR3 is 14 residues. Trimming left V 4 bases short and J 4 bases short, with 12 bases between.

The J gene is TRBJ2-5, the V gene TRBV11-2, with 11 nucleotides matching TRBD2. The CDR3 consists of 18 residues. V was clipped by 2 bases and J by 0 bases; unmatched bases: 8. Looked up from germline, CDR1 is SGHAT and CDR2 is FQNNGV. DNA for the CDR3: TGTGCCAGCAGCTTATTTCCTAGCGGGGGGCTAAACCAAGAGACCCAGTACTTC. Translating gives CASSLFPSGGLNQETQYF. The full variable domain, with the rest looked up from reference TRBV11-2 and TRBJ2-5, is EAGVAQSPRYKIIEKRQSVAFWCNPISGHATLYWYQQILGQGPKLLIQFQNNGVVDDSQLPKDRFSAERLKGVDSTLKIQPAKLEDSAVYLCASSLFPSGGLNQETQYFGPGTRLLVL.

The CDR3 protein is CASIASTGTSAYNEQFF. CDR3 DNA sequence: TGTGCCAGCATTGCCTCCACCGGGACTAGCGCTTACAATGAGCAGTTCTTC. V usage is TRBV5-5 and J usage is TRBJ2-1; TRBD2 agrees at 10 bases. The V and J ends lost 6 bases and 4 bases, in that order; junction bases with no gene match: 13. The CDR3 is 17 residues long. CDR1 SGHKS and CDR2 YYEKEE come from the germline V gene (reference sequence).